The rows below give T cell receptor beta chains drawn from one sample of a study of cytomegalovirus exposure and HLA in healthy donors. Only in-frame clones appear in the TCRdb table, and some are missing; sequencing was by immunoSEQ multiplex PCR. The table lists 100,000 to 150,000 clones, around 75% of them singletons. The sample taken for sequencing was PBMCs. These receptor sequences come from a man younger than 45 in good health and CMV-seronegative. The CDR3 runs from the conserved cysteine through the conserved F or W. The order of the fields is J gene, clone size, D gene, V gene, CDR3 DNA, CDR3 protein. The D gene is left open where the match is weak. Where a row states a size, it is once, few, many or the class of an expanded clone; other rows omit it.

>TRBJ2-3|.|.|TRBV5-1
TGCGCCAGCAGCTCCTGGGCCTCCACAGATACGCAGTATTTT
CASSSWASTDTQYF
>TRBJ1-3|.|.|TRBV5-1
TGCGCCAGCAGACCCGACAGGTGGCCCGGAGACACCATATATTTT
CASRPDRWPGDTIYF
>TRBJ2-3|few|TRBD1|TRBV5-1
TGCGCCAGCAGCAGACCGGGACAGGGTACCACAGATACGCAGTATTTT
CASSRPGQGTTDTQYF
>TRBJ2-1|.|.|TRBV15
TGTGCCACCAGCAGAGAGAGGCGCTCCTACAATGAGCAGTTCTTC
CATSRERRSYNEQFF
>TRBJ1-2|.|.|TRBV29-1
TGCAGCGTTGAACCTCCGGGGAACTATGGCTACACCTTC
CSVEPPGNYGYTF
>TRBJ1-1|few|TRBD1|TRBV9
TGTGCCAGCAGCGTAAACAGGGGCGGTGAAGCTTTCTTT
CASSVNRGGEAFF
>TRBJ1-6|.|.|TRBV6-5
TGTGCCAGCAAGGTCAGGGGAAGTAGTTCACCCCTCCACTTT
CASKVRGSSSPLHF
>TRBJ1-3|.|TRBD1|TRBV7-9
TGTGCCAGCAGCTTAGCACCAGGGACAGGAGCCTCTGGAAACACCATATATTTT
CASSLAPGTGASGNTIYF
>TRBJ1-6|few|.|TRBV19
TGTGCCAGTAGCCTAACAGGGAATTCACCCCTCCACTTT
CASSLTGNSPLHF
>TRBJ2-7|.|TRBD1|TRBV30
TGTGCCTGGAGCGGGACAGGGTATTCCTACGAGCAGTACTTC
CAWSGTGYSYEQYF
>TRBJ2-1|.|TRBD1|TRBV5-1
TGCGCCAGTAGCTCCCGGGACAGGGGTTACAATGAGCAGTTCTTC
CASSSRDRGYNEQFF
>TRBJ2-1|.|TRBD2|TRBV9
TGTGCCAGCAGCGTAGGCGGTAGCGGGGGCTCCTACAATGAGCAGTTCTTC
CASSVGGSGGSYNEQFF
>TRBJ2-3|.|.|TRBV27
TGTGCCAGCAGTTTATTCCTACCCGGAGATACGCAGTATTTT
CASSLFLPGDTQYF
>TRBJ2-1|.|.|TRBV5-1
TGCGCCAGCAGAAGGACAGTATACAATGAGCAGTTCTTC
CASRRTVYNEQFF
>TRBJ2-7|few|TRBD1|TRBV2
TGTGCCAGCAGTGGACTTGGACAGGGGGCGCGAGAGCAGTACTTC
CASSGLGQGAREQYF
>TRBJ1-1|.|.|TRBV29-1
TGCAGCGCAGTACAGGGTTGGACTGAAGCTTTCTTT
CSAVQGWTEAFF
>TRBJ1-2|few|TRBD1|TRBV7-2
TGTGCCAGCAGCCCTGGACAGGGCGGCGTGGGCTACACCTTC
CASSPGQGGVGYTF
>TRBJ2-3|.|TRBD2|TRBV2
TGTGCCAGAGCCTTAGCGGGGGGCACAGATACGCAGTATTTT
CARALAGGTDTQYF
>TRBJ2-7|.|.|TRBV30
TGTGCCTGGAGTGTACGGGGTGGCAGGGGCTACGAGCAGTACTTC
CAWSVRGGRGYEQYF
>TRBJ1-1|.|.|TRBV4-2
TGTGCCAGCAGCCAAGATTTCGGGAACACTGAAGCTTTCTTT
CASSQDFGNTEAFF
>TRBJ1-1|.|TRBD1|TRBV6-1
TGTGCCAGCAGTGAAGCGTTGGACAGGGGAGCTTTCTTT
CASSEALDRGAFF
>TRBJ1-2|.|.|TRBV5-8
TGTGCCAGCAGCCCCTGGGGCAGCGAGATATATGGCTACACCTTC
CASSPWGSEIYGYTF
>TRBJ2-5|.|TRBD2|TRBV5-1
TGCGCCAGCAGCTTGGGGCTAGCGGGGGGGCGTGAGACCCAGTACTTC
CASSLGLAGGRETQYF
>TRBJ2-3|.|.|TRBV5-4
TGTGCCAGCAGTCCAGGCCTCCAGGGATCAGATACGCAGTATTTT
CASSPGLQGSDTQYF
>TRBJ2-7|.|.|TRBV15
TGTGCCACCAGCAGCCCGGGACTGGGTTTCTCCTACGAGCAGTACTTC
CATSSPGLGFSYEQYF
>TRBJ2-7|once|.|TRBV27
TGTGCCAGCAGTTTCCGAGGGGGCGAGCAGTACTTC
CASSFRGGEQYF
>TRBJ2-5|few|.|TRBV5-1
TGCGCCAGCAGCCTGGGGGGCCAGGAAGAGACCCAGTACTTC
CASSLGGQEETQYF
>TRBJ1-3|once|TRBD1|TRBV9
TGTGCCAGCAGCGTAGAGACAGGGGGAAACACCATATATTTT
CASSVETGGNTIYF
>TRBJ1-4|.|TRBD1|TRBV5-1
TGCGCCAGCAGCTTGACCCAGGGGGCGCAGACTAATGAAAAACTGTTTTTT
CASSLTQGAQTNEKLFF
>TRBJ2-5|.|TRBD2|TRBV6-5
TGTGCCAGCAGTTATATGGGCCAGAGCGGGGGTGAGACCCAGTACTTC
CASSYMGQSGGETQYF
>TRBJ1-1|.|.|TRBV10-1
TGCGCCAGCAGTGAGCTGCGGGGAAGTGAAGCTTTCTTT
CASSELRGSEAFF
>TRBJ2-5|few|TRBD1|TRBV5-6
TGTGCCAGCAGCTTGGGACAGGGGGGGGAGACCCAGTACTTC
CASSLGQGGETQYF
>TRBJ1-2|.|TRBD1|TRBV6-1
TGTGCCAGCAGTGAGACAGGGGGAAACTATGGCTACACCTTC
CASSETGGNYGYTF
>TRBJ1-2|.|.|TRBV2
TGTGCCAGCAGTACCAGGACTGAGACTAACTATGGCTACACCTTC
CASSTRTETNYGYTF
>TRBJ2-2|.|TRBD1|TRBV6-1
TGTGCCAGCAGTGAACTAGGACAGGGGGCCGGGGAGCTGTTTTTT
CASSELGQGAGELFF
>TRBJ2-7|.|.|TRBV12-1
TGTGCCAGCAGCCTAAATTCATCCGGGACTAGAGGGGAGCAGTACTTC
CASSLNSSGTRGEQYF
>TRBJ2-7|once|.|TRBV2
TGTGCCAGCAGTGAAGGAACAGGACCTCCCTACGAGCAGTACTTC
CASSEGTGPPYEQYF
>TRBJ2-1|.|TRBD1|TRBV28
TGTGCCAGCAGCCCCGGGGACAGCAAGCTTAATGAGCAGTTCTTC
CASSPGDSKLNEQFF
>TRBJ1-4|.|TRBD1|TRBV4-1
TGCGCCAGCAAGTTGCAGGGGGCGCGGGACAATGAAAAACTGTTTTTT
CASKLQGARDNEKLFF
>TRBJ1-6|.|.|TRBV9
TGTGCCAGCAGCGGAGGGGCAGGGGAGAATTCACCCCTCCACTTT
CASSGGAGENSPLHF
>TRBJ1-2|.|.|TRBV5-1
TGCGCCAGCAGCTTGGTCGACAGTTTCTATGGCTACACCTTC
CASSLVDSFYGYTF
>TRBJ2-1|.|.|TRBV5-1
TGCGCCAGCAGCCCCTTCCGCAGCGGCTACAATGAGCAGTTCTTC
CASSPFRSGYNEQFF
>TRBJ2-3|.|.|TRBV9
TGTGCCAGCAGCGTAGGAGATAGTGGCACAGATACGCAGTATTTT
CASSVGDSGTDTQYF
>TRBJ2-7|few|TRBD1|TRBV28
TGTGCCAGCAGTTTAGGGCGGCCAGGGGGCTTGGTGCAGTACTTC
CASSLGRPGGLVQYF
>TRBJ1-4|.|.|TRBV5-1
TGCGCCAGCAGCTTGGCCGGGTTTGAAAAACTGTTTTTT
CASSLAGFEKLFF